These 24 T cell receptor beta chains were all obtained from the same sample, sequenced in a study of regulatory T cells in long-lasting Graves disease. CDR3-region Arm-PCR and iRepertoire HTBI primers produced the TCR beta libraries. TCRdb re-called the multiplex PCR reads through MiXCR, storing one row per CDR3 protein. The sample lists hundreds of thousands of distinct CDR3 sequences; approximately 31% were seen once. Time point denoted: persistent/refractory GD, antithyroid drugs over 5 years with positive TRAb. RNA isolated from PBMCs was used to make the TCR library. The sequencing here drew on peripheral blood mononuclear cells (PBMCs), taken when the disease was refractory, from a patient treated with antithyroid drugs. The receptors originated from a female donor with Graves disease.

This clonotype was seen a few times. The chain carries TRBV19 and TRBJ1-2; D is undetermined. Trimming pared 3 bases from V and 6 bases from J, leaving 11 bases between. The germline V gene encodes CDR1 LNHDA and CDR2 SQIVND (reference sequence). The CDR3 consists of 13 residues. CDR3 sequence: CASSIQMYHGYTF. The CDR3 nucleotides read TGTGCCAGTAGTATCCAAATGTACCATGGCTACACCTTC. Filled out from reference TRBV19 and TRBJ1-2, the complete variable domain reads DGGITQSPKYLFRKEGQNVTLSCEQNLNHDAMYWYRQDPGQGLRLIYYSQIVNDFQKGDIAEGYSVSREKKESFPLTVTSAQKNPTAFYLCASSIQMYHGYTFGSGTRLTVV.

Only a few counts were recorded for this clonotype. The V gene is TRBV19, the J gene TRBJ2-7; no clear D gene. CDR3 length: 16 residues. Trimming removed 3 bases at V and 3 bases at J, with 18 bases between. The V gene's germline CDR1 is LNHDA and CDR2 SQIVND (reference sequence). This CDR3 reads CASSIGGVRGVYEQYF. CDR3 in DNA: TGTGCCAGTAGTATTGGTGGCGTCCGTGGAGTCTACGAGCAGTACTTC.

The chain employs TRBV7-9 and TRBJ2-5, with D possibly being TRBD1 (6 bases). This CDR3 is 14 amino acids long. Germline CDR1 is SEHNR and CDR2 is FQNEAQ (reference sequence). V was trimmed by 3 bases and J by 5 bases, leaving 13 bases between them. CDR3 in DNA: TGTGCCAGCAGCTTGGTGCCAGGGGTTGAGACCCAGTACTTC. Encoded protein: CASSLVPGVETQYF.

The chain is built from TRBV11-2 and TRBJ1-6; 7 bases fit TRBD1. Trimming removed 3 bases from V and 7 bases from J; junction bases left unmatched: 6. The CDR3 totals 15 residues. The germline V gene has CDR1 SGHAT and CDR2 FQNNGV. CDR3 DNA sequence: TGTGCCAGCAGCTTCCGCGGGACAGCGAATTCACCCCTCCACTTT. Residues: CASSFRGTANSPLHF.

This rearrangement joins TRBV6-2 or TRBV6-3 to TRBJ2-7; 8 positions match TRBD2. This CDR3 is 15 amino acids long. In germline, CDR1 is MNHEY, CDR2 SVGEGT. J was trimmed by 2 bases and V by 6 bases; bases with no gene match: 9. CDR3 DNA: TGTGCCAGCAGCAAGACTAGCGTGGCAGCCTACGAGCAGTACTTC. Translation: CASSKTSVAAYEQYF.

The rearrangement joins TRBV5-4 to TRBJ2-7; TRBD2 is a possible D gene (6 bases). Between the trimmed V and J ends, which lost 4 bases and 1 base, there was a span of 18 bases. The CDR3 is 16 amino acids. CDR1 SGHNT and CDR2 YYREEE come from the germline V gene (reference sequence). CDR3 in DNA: TGTGCCAGCAGCCGCGGGCGTAGCGGTGCTTCCTACGAGCAGTACTTC. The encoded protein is CASSRGRSGASYEQYF.

CDR3 DNA: TGTGCCAGCAGTCCCCGCCCCCATGGGGGGTATAGCAATCAGCCCCAGCATTTT. Protein product: CASSPRPHGGYSNQPQHF. The V call is TRBV28, the J call TRBJ1-5, with TRBD1 as a possible D gene (5 bases). Germline CDR1 is MDHEN and CDR2 is SYDVKM. The CDR3 runs to 18 residues. V dropped 5 bases and J dropped 0 bases, with 20 bases sitting between them.

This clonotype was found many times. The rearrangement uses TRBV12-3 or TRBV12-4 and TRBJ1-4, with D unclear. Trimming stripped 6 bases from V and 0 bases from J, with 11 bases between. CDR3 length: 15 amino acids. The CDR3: CASSSKPSTNEKLFF. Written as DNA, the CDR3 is TGTGCCAGCAGCTCAAAACCGTCAACTAATGAAAAACTGTTTTTT.

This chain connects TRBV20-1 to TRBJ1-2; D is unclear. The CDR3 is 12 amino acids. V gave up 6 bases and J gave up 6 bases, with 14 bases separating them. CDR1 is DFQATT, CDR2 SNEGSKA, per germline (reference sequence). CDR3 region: CSAEVERDGYTF. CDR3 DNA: TGCAGTGCGGAGGTTGAAAGGGATGGCTACACCTTC.

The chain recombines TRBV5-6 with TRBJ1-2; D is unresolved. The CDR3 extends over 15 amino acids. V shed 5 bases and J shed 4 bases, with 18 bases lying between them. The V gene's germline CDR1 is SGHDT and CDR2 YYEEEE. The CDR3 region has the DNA TGTGCCAGCAGACGTCGGTCTTTCTCCTCCTATGGCTACACCTTC. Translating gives CASRRRSFSSYGYTF.

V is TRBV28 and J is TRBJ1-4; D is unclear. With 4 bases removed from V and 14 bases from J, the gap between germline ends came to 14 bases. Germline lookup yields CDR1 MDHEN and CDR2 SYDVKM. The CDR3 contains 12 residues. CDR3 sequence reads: CASSSLGLGLFF. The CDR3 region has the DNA TGTGCCAGCAGTTCCCTAGGGTTGGGGCTGTTTTTT.

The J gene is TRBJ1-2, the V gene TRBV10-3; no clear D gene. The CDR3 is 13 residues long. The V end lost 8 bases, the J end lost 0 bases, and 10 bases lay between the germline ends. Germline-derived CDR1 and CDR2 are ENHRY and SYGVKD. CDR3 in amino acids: CAISDSSNYGYTF. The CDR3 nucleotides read TGTGCCATCTCTGACTCCTCTAACTATGGCTACACCTTC.

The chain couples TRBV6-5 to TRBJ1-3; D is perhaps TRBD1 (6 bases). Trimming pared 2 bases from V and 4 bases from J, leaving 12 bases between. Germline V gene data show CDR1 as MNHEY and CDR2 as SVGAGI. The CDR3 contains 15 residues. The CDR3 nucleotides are TGTGCCAGCAGTTACCTACAGGGTCGGGGAAACACCATATATTTT. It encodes CASSYLQGRGNTIYF.

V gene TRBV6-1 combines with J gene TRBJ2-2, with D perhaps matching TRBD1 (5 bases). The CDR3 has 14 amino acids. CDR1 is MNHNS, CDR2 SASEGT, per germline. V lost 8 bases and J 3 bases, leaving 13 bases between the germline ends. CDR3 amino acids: CASVTRADTGELFF. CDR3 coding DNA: TGTGCCAGCGTTACCAGGGCCGACACCGGGGAGCTGTTTTTT.

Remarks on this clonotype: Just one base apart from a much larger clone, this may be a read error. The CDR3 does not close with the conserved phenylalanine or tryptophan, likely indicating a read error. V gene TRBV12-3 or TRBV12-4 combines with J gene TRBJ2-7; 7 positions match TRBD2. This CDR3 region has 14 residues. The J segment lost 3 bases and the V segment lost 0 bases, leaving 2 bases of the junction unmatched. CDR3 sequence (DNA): TGTGCCAGCAGTTTAGCGGAGCGGGACTACGAGCAGTACTAC. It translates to CASSLAERDYEQYY.

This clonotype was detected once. The CDR3, as DNA: TGTGCCAGCACCACAGGCCCAGGGTGGTACACTGAAGCTTTCTTT. The encoded protein is CASTTGPGWYTEAFF. The chain employs TRBV6-2 or TRBV6-3 and TRBJ1-1; D may be TRBD1 (5 bases). Germline V gene lookup returns CDR1 MNHEY and CDR2 SVGEGT. This CDR3 is built from 15 residues. V was trimmed by 7 bases and J by 3 bases, leaving 18 bases between them.

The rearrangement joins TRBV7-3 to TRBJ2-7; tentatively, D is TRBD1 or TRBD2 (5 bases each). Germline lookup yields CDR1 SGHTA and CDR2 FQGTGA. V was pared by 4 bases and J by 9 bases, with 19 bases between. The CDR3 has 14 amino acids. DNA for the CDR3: TGTGCCAGCAGCTCTAAAGGAGGAACAGGAGTGCAGTACTTC. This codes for CASSSKGGTGVQYF.

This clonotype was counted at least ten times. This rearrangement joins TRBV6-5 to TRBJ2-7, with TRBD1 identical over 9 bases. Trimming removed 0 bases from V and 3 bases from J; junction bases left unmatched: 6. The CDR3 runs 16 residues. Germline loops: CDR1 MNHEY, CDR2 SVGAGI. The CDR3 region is CASSYSSPGQGYEQYF. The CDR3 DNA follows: TGTGCCAGCAGTTACTCGTCACCGGGACAGGGCTACGAGCAGTACTTC.

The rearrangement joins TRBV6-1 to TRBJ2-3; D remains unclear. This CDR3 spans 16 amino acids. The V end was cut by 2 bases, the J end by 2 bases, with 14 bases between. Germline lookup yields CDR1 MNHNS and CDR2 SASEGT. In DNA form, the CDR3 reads TGTGCCAGCAGTGAACTTCGCGGAAGATTCACAGATACGCAGTATTTT. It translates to CASSELRGRFTDTQYF.

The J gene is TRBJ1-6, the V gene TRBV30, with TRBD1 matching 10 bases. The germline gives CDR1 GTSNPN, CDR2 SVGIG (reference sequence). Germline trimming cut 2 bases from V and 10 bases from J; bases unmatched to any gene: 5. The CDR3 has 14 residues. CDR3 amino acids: CAWSRTGGRSPLHF. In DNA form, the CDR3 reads TGTGCCTGGAGTCGGACAGGGGGTCGGTCACCCCTCCACTTT.

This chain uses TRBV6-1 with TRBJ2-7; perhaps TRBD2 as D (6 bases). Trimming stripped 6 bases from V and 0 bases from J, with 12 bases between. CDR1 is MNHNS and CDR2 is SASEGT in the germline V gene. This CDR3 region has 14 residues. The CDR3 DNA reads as TGTGCCAGCAGAGGCGGGAACCCCTCCTACGAGCAGTACTTC. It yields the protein CASRGGNPSYEQYF.

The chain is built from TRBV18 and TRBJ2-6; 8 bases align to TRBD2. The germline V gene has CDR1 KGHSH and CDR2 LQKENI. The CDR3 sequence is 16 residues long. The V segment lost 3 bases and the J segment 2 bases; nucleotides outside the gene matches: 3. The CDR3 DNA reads TGTGCCAGCTCACCCCGGACTAGCACTGGGGCCAACGTCCTGACTTTC. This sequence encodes CASSPRTSTGANVLTF. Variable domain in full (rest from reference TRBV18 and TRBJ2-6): NAGVMQNPRHLVRRRGQEARLRCSPMKGHSHVYWYRQLPEEGLKFMVYLQKENIIDESGMPKERFSAEFPKEGPSILRIQQVVRGDSAAYFCASSPRTSTGANVLTFGAGSRLTVL.

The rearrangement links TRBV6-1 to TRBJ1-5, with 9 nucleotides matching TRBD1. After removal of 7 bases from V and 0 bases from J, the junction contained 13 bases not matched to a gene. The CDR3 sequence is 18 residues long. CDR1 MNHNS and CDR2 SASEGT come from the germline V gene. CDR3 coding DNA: TGTGCCAGCATCCCCGGGACAGGGTTTTTGTATAGCAATCAGCCCCAGCATTTT. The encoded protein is CASIPGTGFLYSNQPQHF.

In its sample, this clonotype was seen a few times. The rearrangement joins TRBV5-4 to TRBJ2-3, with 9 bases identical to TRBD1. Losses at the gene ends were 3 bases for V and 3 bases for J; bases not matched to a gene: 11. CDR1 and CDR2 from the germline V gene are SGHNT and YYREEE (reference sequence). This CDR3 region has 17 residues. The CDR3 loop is CASSSPPGQGLTDTQYF. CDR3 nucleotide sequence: TGTGCCAGCAGCTCTCCCCCGGGACAGGGTTTGACAGATACGCAGTATTTT.